Included here is one TCR beta chain sequence, with context. This entry comes from a study of blood T cell repertoires in COVID-19. The V gene's germline CDR1 is MNHNY and CDR2 SVGAGI (reference sequence). The CDR3 loop spans 14 amino acids. V dropped 7 bases and J dropped 0 bases, with 13 bases sitting between them. Generated by immunoSEQ multiplex PCR, the TCRdb table keeps only in-frame clones and is missing some. The table lists about 140,000 clones, 70% to 90% of them singletons. The sample was peripheral blood. The clonotype originates from a human donor in a cohort sampled during active COVID-19. The chain links TRBV6-6 to TRBJ2-7, with a weak D call TRBD2 (7 bases). CDR3 sequence: CASKEGGTSYEQYF. As DNA, the CDR3 is TGTGCCAGCAAAGAGGGGGGGACCTCCTACGAGCAGTACTTC.